The clone carrying this T cell receptor (beta chain) appeared many times. Its antigen is as yet unknown. Each CDR3 protein gets one entry after TCRdb re-called the 5' RACE reads with MiXCR. The sample has around 34,000 distinct CDR3 sequences; just under 8% are singletons. These data belong to a study of T-cell memory formation after mild COVID-19. Study information: TCR clustering was largely donor specific. The study, taken as a whole, reports: Memory sampled before infection contained some responding clones, suggesting cross-reactive memory joined. CD4/CD8 balance characterized clones contracting day 15 to 85, and CD4+ skew characterized later expanders. CD4+ contracting clones lay mainly in CM and EM, CD8+ ones in EMRA.

The CDR3 length is 14 residues. Between the trimmed V and J ends, which lost 2 bases and 0 bases, there was a span of 8 bases. This receptor was identified in a young man who had mild COVID-19 (a few samples of this study predate the infection). Cell type and time point are not known. The specimen was PBMCs or a T cell subset sorted from them (not recorded which). The chain employs TRBV12-3 or TRBV12-4 and TRBJ2-7; no definite D call. This CDR3 is CASSLSYSSYEQYF. The DNA for the CDR3 is TGTGCCAGCAGTTTAAGCTATTCCTCCTACGAGCAGTACTTC.